The clone carrying this T cell receptor beta chain was picked up one time. The assay was immunoSEQ multiplex PCR, and TCRdb's table has in-frame clones only and misses some. The sample lists more than 90,000 clones, approximately 86% occurring once. The sample belongs to a study of T cell responses to AZD1222 COVID-19 vaccine. CDR1 MDHEN and CDR2 SYDVKM come from the germline V gene. The CDR3 extends over 14 amino acids. Trimming removed 5 bases at V and 5 bases at J, with 15 bases between. This sequence was found in an adult who received the AZD1222 COVID-19 vaccine. The genes are TRBV28 and TRBJ1-1; D is unresolved. The sequencing here drew on peripheral blood, taken 28 days after the second AZD1222 dose. The CDR3 sequence is CASSPDNGITEAFF. The DNA of the CDR3 is TGTGCCAGCAGTCCCGATAATGGGATAACTGAAGCTTTCTTT.